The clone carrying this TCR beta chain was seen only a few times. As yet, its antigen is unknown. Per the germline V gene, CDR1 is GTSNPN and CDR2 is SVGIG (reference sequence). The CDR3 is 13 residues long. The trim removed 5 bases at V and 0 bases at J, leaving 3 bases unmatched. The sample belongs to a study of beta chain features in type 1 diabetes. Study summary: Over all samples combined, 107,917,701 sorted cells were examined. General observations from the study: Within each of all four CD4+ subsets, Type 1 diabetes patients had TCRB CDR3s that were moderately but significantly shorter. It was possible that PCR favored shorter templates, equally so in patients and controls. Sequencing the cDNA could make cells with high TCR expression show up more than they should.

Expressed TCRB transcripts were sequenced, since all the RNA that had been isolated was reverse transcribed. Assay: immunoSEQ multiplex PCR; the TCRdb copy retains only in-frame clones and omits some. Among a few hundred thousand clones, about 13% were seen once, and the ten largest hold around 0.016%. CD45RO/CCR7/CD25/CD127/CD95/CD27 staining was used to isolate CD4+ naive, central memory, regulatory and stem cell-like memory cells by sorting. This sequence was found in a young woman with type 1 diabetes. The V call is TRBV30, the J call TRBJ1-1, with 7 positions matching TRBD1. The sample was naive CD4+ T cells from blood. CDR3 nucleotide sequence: TGTGCCTGGTTACAGGGGTTGAACACTGAAGCTTTCTTT. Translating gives CAWLQGLNTEAFF.